This T cell receptor beta chain came from a study of T cells in Graves' hyperthyroidism and ophthalmopathy. General study results and limits: Ophthalmopathy was predicted by the model a median of roughly 6 months ahead of onset. Most thyroid-expanded clonotypes above 0.001 were also found in blood.

RNA transcripts provided the source from which TCR beta CDR3 regions were amplified. The study used the HTBI primer set for a first-round RT-PCR of the TCR CDR3. TCRdb itself ran the multiplex PCR reads through MiXCR, one entry per CDR3 protein. This sample has 550,000 to 800,000 distinct CDR3 sequences; about 17% occur once, and the top ten carry around 8%. Diagnoses rested on clinical symptoms, serum thyroxine and TRAb, thyroid ultrasound and orbital computed tomography. Trimming took 3 bases from V and 4 from J; bases not matched to a gene: 19. CDR3 size: 20 residues. CDR1 is KGHDR and CDR2 is SFDVKD in the germline V gene. Points on this clonotype: What it binds is unknown.

Sample: blood. This chain links TRBV24-1 with TRBJ2-1; 8 nucleotides match TRBD2. The receptor was derived from a man between 18 and 29 years old with Graves' hyperthyroidism. The CDR3 coding sequence is TGTGCCACCAGTGATCAATTCCCTAGGCCCGGGGCGGGAGGTTACAATGAGCAGTTCTTC. Translating gives CATSDQFPRPGAGGYNEQFF.